A single sample gave rise to the 29 T cell receptor beta chains below, sequenced in a study of regulatory T cells in long-lasting Graves disease. The time point denotes: newly diagnosed GD, antithyroid drugs for less than 3 months. There was RNA extracted from PBMCs, and the TCR library was made from it. Relying on iRepertoire HTBI primers and Arm-PCR of CDR3 regions, the team built TCR beta libraries. Via MiXCR, TCRdb re-called the multiplex PCR reads, giving one row per CDR3 protein. Here the sample spans 300,000 to 400,000 distinct CDR3 sequences, 15% being singletons. The sequenced sample was peripheral blood mononuclear cells (PBMCs), obtained at new diagnosis, from a patient treated with antithyroid drugs. The receptor set was obtained from a female donor with Graves disease.

This chain uses TRBV3-1 with TRBJ1-5; D gene ambiguous. The CDR3 is 15 amino acids. V shed 1 base and J shed 4 bases, with 11 bases lying between them. Germline CDR1 LGHDT, CDR2 YNNKEL (reference sequence). The CDR3 sequence: CASSQGALENQPQHF. CDR3 in DNA: TGTGCCAGCAGCCAAGGGGCTCTTGAAAATCAGCCCCAGCATTTT. Full variable domain (missing parts from reference TRBV3-1 and TRBJ1-5): DTAVSQTPKYLVTQMGNDKSIKCEQNLGHDTMYWYKQDSKKFLKIMFSYNNKELIINETVPNRFSPKSPDKAHLNLHINSLELGDSAVYFCASSQGALENQPQHFGDGTRLSIL.

There are many counts of this clonotype. The rearrangement links TRBV12-3 or TRBV12-4 to TRBJ1-2, with D unclear. The ends were cut back, 3 bases at V and 4 bases at J, with 15 bases in the middle. The length of the CDR3 is 15 residues. In DNA form, the CDR3 reads TGTGCCAGCAGTTTTGAGTTGCCGGAGGCCTATGGCTACACCTTC. As protein: CASSFELPEAYGYTF.

This clonotype was observed at least ten times. The chain employs TRBV3-1 and TRBJ2-7; 10 positions match TRBD2. This CDR3 comprises 16 residues. Trimming cost V 4 bases and J 4 bases; bases outside gene matches: 10. CDR1 is LGHDT and CDR2 is YNNKEL in the germline V gene (reference sequence). This chain's CDR3 is CASSRASGGRRYEQYF. The DNA of the CDR3 is TGTGCCAGCAGCCGGGCTAGCGGGGGCCGGAGGTACGAGCAGTACTTC.

This clonotype appeared many times. The CDR3 DNA is TGTGCCAGCAGCTGGACTAGCGGGAGCCCCTACTACAATGAGCAGTTCTTC. Protein sequence: CASSWTSGSPYYNEQFF. The chain recombines TRBV7-9 with TRBJ2-1; TRBD2 agrees at 13 bases. Germline-derived CDR1 and CDR2 are SEHNR and FQNEAQ (reference sequence). The CDR3 contains 17 residues. The V and J ends lost 4 bases and 3 bases, in that order; junction bases with no gene match: 6.

This clonotype appeared a few times. The V call is TRBV2, the J call TRBJ1-5; D uncertain. Trimming cost V 7 bases and J 1 base, with 11 bases left between them. The CDR3 sequence is 14 residues long. Germline V lookup: CDR1 SNHLY, CDR2 FYNNEI. The CDR3 loop is CASNVSPSNQPQHF. CDR3 bases: TGTGCCAGCAATGTGTCGCCAAGCAATCAGCCCCAGCATTTT.

A remark on this clonotype: A much larger clone lies a single base off, so this may be a read error. V is TRBV28 and J is TRBJ2-3; 10 bases fit TRBD2. Germline CDR1 reads MDHEN; CDR2 reads SYDVKM. The CDR3 has 15 residues. The V gene end was trimmed by 3 bases and the J gene end by 2 bases; junction bases not matched to a gene: 2. CDR3 residues: CASSFGTSDTDTQYF. CDR3 coding DNA: TGTGCCAGCAGTTTTGGGACTAGCGACACAGATACGCAGTATTTT.

This clonotype was counted at least ten times. The CDR3 coding sequence is TGTGCCAGCAGTTGGGCAGGTAATCAGCCCCAGCATTTT. Its translation is CASSWAGNQPQHF. The chain couples TRBV28 to TRBJ1-5; D is undetermined. CDR3 size: 13 residues. Germline loops: CDR1 MDHEN, CDR2 SYDVKM. Deletions cut 4 bases from V and 4 bases from J, with 8 bases between. Filled out from reference TRBV28 and TRBJ1-5, the complete variable domain reads DVKVTQSSRYLVKRTGEKVFLECVQDMDHENMFWYRQDPGLGLRLIYFSYDVKMKEKGDIPEGYSVSREKKERFSLILESASTNQTSMYLCASSWAGNQPQHFGDGTRLSIL.

This clonotype was detected once. This may come from a read error, since a much larger clone is one base off. CDR3 in DNA: TGTGCCAGCATTCCGGGCCTAGCCAAAAACATTCAGTACTTC. It codes for CASIPGLAKNIQYF. The V call is TRBV12-3 or TRBV12-4, the J call TRBJ2-4; no clear D. This CDR3 region has 14 residues. V gave up 7 bases and J gave up 0 bases, with 10 bases separating them.

This clonotype was counted at least ten times. V usage is TRBV7-7 and J usage is TRBJ2-1; D ambiguous. This CDR3 is 13 amino acids long. Germline CDR1 and CDR2: SSHAT and FNYEAQ (reference sequence). Trimming pared 2 bases from V and 5 bases from J, leaving 7 bases between. CDR3 region: CASSLNRDNEQFF. The CDR3 DNA follows: TGTGCCAGCAGCTTAAACAGAGACAATGAGCAGTTCTTC. Together with reference TRBV7-7 and TRBJ2-1, the CDR3 gives the full variable domain: GAGVSQSPRYKVTKRGQDVTLRCDPISSHATLYWYQQALGQGPEFLTYFNYEAQPDKSGLPSDRFSAERPEGSISTLTIQRTEQRDSAMYRCASSLNRDNEQFFGPGTRLTVL.

The table lists this clonotype with many counts. The chain recombines TRBV7-2 with TRBJ2-5, with a weak D call TRBD2 (5 bases). This CDR3 is 13 amino acids long. Germline-derived CDR1 and CDR2 are SGHTA and FQGNSA. The V gene lost 5 bases and the J gene lost 3 bases, with 10 bases spanning the gap. CDR3 amino acids: CASSPFGEETQYF. The CDR3 nucleotides read TGTGCCAGCAGCCCCTTCGGGGAAGAGACCCAGTACTTC.

This clonotype was seen ten or more times. The rearrangement links TRBV7-9 to TRBJ2-1, with D unclear. Between the trimmed V and J ends, which lost 0 bases and 7 bases, there was a span of 10 bases. This CDR3 has 14 residues. Germline V CDR1 and CDR2: SEHNR, FQNEAQ (reference sequence). CDR3 residues: CASSLAPHQNEQFF. Written as DNA, the CDR3 is TGTGCCAGCAGCTTAGCGCCCCACCAAAATGAGCAGTTCTTC.

This clonotype came up many times. This rearrangement joins TRBV7-2 to TRBJ1-2; D unclear. The V gene lost 4 bases and the J gene lost 5 bases, with 17 bases spanning the gap. CDR1 SGHTA and CDR2 FQGNSA come from the germline V gene. CDR3 size: 15 residues. The CDR3 DNA sequence: TGTGCCAGCAGCTCGCCGGACTATATGCTATATGGCTACACCTTC. Protein: CASSSPDYMLYGYTF.

Concerning this clonotype: A much more abundant neighbour one base away suggests this may be a read error. V usage is TRBV7-9 and J usage is TRBJ1-6; D remains ambiguous. The germline V and J ends were trimmed by 7 bases and 10 bases, with 11 bases remaining between them. The CDR3 runs to 12 residues. Germline values: CDR1 SEHNR, CDR2 FQNEAQ (reference sequence). Here the CDR3 DNA reads TGTGCCAGCACCCCTTCTGGGTCACCCCTCCACTTT. Protein: CASTPSGSPLHF.

With regard to this clonotype: This likely came from a read error, as a far larger clone is one base away. The chain is built from TRBV7-3 and TRBJ1-4; D call uncertain. CDR3 length equals 15 residues. Germline lookup yields CDR1 SGHTA and CDR2 FQGTGA. The CDR3 region is CASSKRAATNEKLVF. As DNA, the CDR3 is TGTGCCAGCAGCAAACGGGCTGCAACTAATGAAAAACTGGTTTTT.

This clonotype was picked up a small number of times. The chain is built from TRBV19 and TRBJ1-5; D is ambiguous. Germline lookup yields CDR1 LNHDA and CDR2 SQIVND (reference sequence). V lost 3 bases and J 6 bases, leaving 9 bases between the germline ends. The CDR3 covers 13 residues. The CDR3 region is CASSMGLGQPQHF. The CDR3 DNA is TGTGCCAGTAGTATGGGCCTGGGTCAGCCCCAGCATTTT.

As to this clonotype: A much larger clone lies a single base off, so this may be a read error. The chain recombines TRBV7-9 with TRBJ2-3, with unresolved D. Germline V gene lookup returns CDR1 SEHNR and CDR2 FQNEAQ (reference sequence). CDR3 length: 13 amino acids. The CDR3 DNA follows: TGTGCCTGCAGCTTAATGTCGCGGGATACGCAGTATTTT. Translated: CACSLMSRDTQYF. Full variable domain (remainder filled in from reference TRBV7-9 and TRBJ2-3): DTGVSQNPRHKITKRGQNVTFRCDPISEHNRLYWYRQTLGQGPEFLTYFQNEAQLEKSRLLSDRFSAERPKGSFSTLEIQRTEQGDSAMYLCACSLMSRDTQYFGPGTRLTVL.

Points on this clonotype: A clone one base away is much larger, so this may be a read error. The CDR3: CASSFDSYEQYF. The DNA of the CDR3 is TGTGCCAGCAGTTTTGACTCCTACGAGCAGTACTTC. The chain joins TRBV12-3 or TRBV12-4 to TRBJ2-7; D ambiguous. The CDR3 is made up of 12 amino acids. Trimming left V 3 bases short and J 0 bases short, with 3 bases between.

This clonotype was seen at least ten times. The chain carries TRBV5-1 and TRBJ2-7, with 9 bases fitting TRBD1. CDR1 is SGHRS and CDR2 is YFSETQ in the germline V gene. CDR3 size: 15 residues. The ends lost 4 bases at V and 2 bases at J; junction bases unmatched: 7. CDR3 region: CASSQPGTGPYEQYF. The CDR3 DNA follows: TGCGCCAGCAGCCAACCCGGGACAGGGCCCTACGAGCAGTACTTC.

The chain is built from TRBV4-2 and TRBJ2-4; 7 bases agree with TRBD1. The germline gives CDR1 LGHNA, CDR2 YNFKEQ. This CDR3 is 20 amino acids long. The trim removed 3 bases at V and 0 bases at J, leaving 17 bases unmatched. CDR3 region: CASSHKFGVPGQLAKNIQYF. DNA of the CDR3: TGTGCCAGCAGCCACAAATTTGGAGTACCGGGACAGCTAGCCAAAAACATTCAGTACTTC.

Only a few counts were recorded for this clonotype. This may be a read error, as it is one base from a much larger clone. This sequence joins TRBV7-9 and TRBJ1-5; D ambiguous. CDR3 length: 12 amino acids. The germline gives CDR1 SEHNR, CDR2 FQNEAQ (reference sequence). V shed 5 bases and J shed 5 bases, with 7 bases lying between them. This chain's CDR3 is CASSQKDQPQHF. CDR3 DNA: TGTGCCAGCAGCCAAAAAGATCAGCCCCAGCATTTT.

The V gene is TRBV12-3 or TRBV12-4, the J gene TRBJ2-2; TRBD1 might be the D (6 bases). Trimming removed 6 bases at V and 3 bases at J, with 11 bases between. The CDR3 consists of 14 residues. CDR3 in amino acids: CASSPDRYTGELFF. CDR3 DNA sequence: TGTGCCAGCAGCCCAGACAGGTACACCGGGGAGCTGTTTTTT.

Concerning this clonotype: This may come from a read error, since a much larger clone is one base off. The J gene is TRBJ1-2, the V gene TRBV6-4; TRBD1 matches at 8 bases. The germline gives CDR1 MRHNA, CDR2 SNTAGT. This CDR3 region has 16 residues. CDR3 nucleotides: TGTGCCAACAGTTACTCCCCACCGGGGACAGGTCTTGGCTACACCTTC. Amino acids: CANSYSPPGTGLGYTF.

On this clonotype itself: Just one base apart from a much larger clone, this may be a read error. V is TRBV6-1 and J is TRBJ1-1; 7 nucleotides agree with TRBD1. The CDR3 is 16 amino acids. The J segment lost 8 bases and the V segment lost 2 bases, leaving 14 bases of the junction unmatched. CDR1 and CDR2 (germline): MNHNS, SASEGT. The CDR3 bases are TGTGCCAGCAGTGAAAGCACTACCTGGGGGACAGCCGAAGCTTTCTTT. It yields the protein CASSESTTWGTAEAFF.

This clonotype showed up many times. This sequence joins TRBV7-2 and TRBJ1-1, with D hard to call. The CDR3 spans 17 residues. Germline V gene sequence: CDR1 SGHTA, CDR2 FQGNSA. The V end lost 1 base, the J end lost 6 bases, and 21 bases lay between the germline ends. In DNA form, the CDR3 reads TGTGCCAGCAGCTTAGGTGGAAGGACGGCAGTCCTCCCTGAAGCTTTCTTT. It codes for CASSLGGRTAVLPEAFF.

This clonotype was seen at least ten times. This chain links TRBV5-6 with TRBJ1-1, with D maybe TRBD1 (5 bases). Germline assignment: CDR1 SGHDT and CDR2 YYEEEE. This CDR3 has 13 amino acids. Trimming removed 0 bases from V and 7 bases from J, with 10 bases in between. The DNA of the CDR3 is TGTGCCAGCAGCTTGGCCAGGGTAGGTGAAGCTTTCTTT. It translates to CASSLARVGEAFF.

The chain carries TRBV6-2 or TRBV6-3 and TRBJ1-4; TRBD1 is a possible D gene (6 bases). The length of the CDR3 is 15 residues. Between the trimmed V and J ends, which lost 4 bases and 4 bases, there was a span of 13 bases. The germline gives CDR1 MNHEY, CDR2 SVGEGT. The CDR3 protein is CASSSYRDNNEKLFF. The CDR3 DNA reads as TGTGCCAGCAGTTCCTACAGGGATAATAATGAAAAACTGTTTTTT.

Many counts were recorded for this clonotype. The J gene is TRBJ2-7, the V gene TRBV30; D is possibly TRBD2 (5 bases). The V and J ends lost 2 bases and 4 bases respectively, with 6 bases between them. The CDR3 spans 11 residues. Per germline, CDR1 GTSNPN and CDR2 SVGIG (reference sequence). Written as DNA, the CDR3 is TGTGCCTGGAGTAGCGGATACGAGCAGTACTTC. This codes for CAWSSGYEQYF.

V usage is TRBV6-9 and J usage is TRBJ2-1; 9 bases map to TRBD1. The length of the CDR3 is 16 residues. V shed 3 bases, J shed 1 base, and the junction held 4 bases outside the gene matches. Germline V gene lookup returns CDR1 MNHGY and CDR2 SVAAGI. The CDR3 spells CASSYSGTGSYNEQFF. The CDR3 region has the DNA TGTGCCAGCAGTTACTCCGGGACAGGGTCCTACAATGAGCAGTTCTTC.

This clonotype appeared many times. J is TRBJ2-7 and V is TRBV11-3, with no clear D. This CDR3 is 14 amino acids long. In germline, CDR1 is SGHNT, CDR2 YENEEA. The ends were cut back, 5 bases at V and 1 base at J, with 12 bases in the middle. The CDR3 region is CASSPIVVSYEQYF. The CDR3 DNA is TGTGCCAGCAGCCCTATCGTAGTTTCCTACGAGCAGTACTTC.